The rows below give T cell receptor beta chains drawn from one sample of a study of cytomegalovirus exposure and HLA in healthy donors. Sequencing was performed with immunoSEQ multiplex PCR; in TCRdb, only in-frame clones are kept and a portion is missing. The data hold over 110,000 clones, with almost 80% observed a single time. The sample was PBMCs. The receptors derive from a man aged 18-30 years in good health and CMV-seronegative. Each CDR3 is given with its conserved first and last residue. The order of the fields is clone size, J gene, V gene, D gene, CDR3 DNA, CDR3 protein. D genes are given only for firm matches. A clone size is listed for some rows: how often the clone was seen (once, few, many), or a class if it is expanded.

once,TRBJ2-5,TRBV6-1,.,TGTGCCAGCAGTTTTAGCGCTCAAGAGACCCAGTACTTC,CASSFSAQETQYF
.,TRBJ2-2,TRBV27,.,TGTGCCAGCAGGGGGGGTAACACCGGGGAGCTGTTTTTT,CASRGGNTGELFF
once,TRBJ2-7,TRBV7-8,.,TGTGCCAGCAGCCCAGATCAGATAGGGGACGAGCAGTACTTC,CASSPDQIGDEQYF
.,TRBJ1-2,TRBV7-9,.,TGTTCCAGCAGCTTTAAACAGGGTTTATATGGCTACACCTTC,CSSSFKQGLYGYTF
.,TRBJ2-1,TRBV5-1,TRBD2,TGCGCCAGCAGCTTGGTACCGGGGGGGCAAAATGAGCAGTTCTTC,CASSLVPGGQNEQFF
.,TRBJ2-3,TRBV5-4,.,TGTGCCAGCAGCTTGCAGGGATTTACGCAGTATTTT,CASSLQGFTQYF
.,TRBJ2-3,TRBV7-2,TRBD2,TGTGCCAGCAGCTTAGGTAGCGGGGGGTCAGGAGATACGCAGTATTTT,CASSLGSGGSGDTQYF
.,TRBJ1-5,TRBV27,TRBD1,TGTGCCAGCAGTCAGGACAGGGGTGAAAATCAGCCCCAGCATTTT,CASSQDRGENQPQHF
.,TRBJ1-2,TRBV4-3,TRBD1,TGCGCCAGCAGCCATGACAGGGGACGTGGTGGCTACACCTTC,CASSHDRGRGGYTF
few,TRBJ2-1,TRBV25-1,TRBD1,TGTGCCAGCAGTGAATATAGGGGGCAGGGCAATGAGCAGTTCTTC,CASSEYRGQGNEQFF
.,TRBJ1-1,TRBV20-1,.,TGCAGTGCTAGTTTCGACACTGAAGCTTTCTTT,CSASFDTEAFF
.,TRBJ2-7,TRBV6-1,TRBD2,TGTGCCAGCAGTGAAGGGGCGGGGGGGCGGTTCTACGAGCAGTACTTC,CASSEGAGGRFYEQYF
.,TRBJ2-1,TRBV29-1,.,TGCAGCGTTCCCCAGGGGAACAATGAGCAGTTCTTC,CSVPQGNNEQFF
.,TRBJ2-1,TRBV10-3,.,TGTGCCATCAGCCGGACAGATTTAACCTACAATGAGCAGTTCTTC,CAISRTDLTYNEQFF
.,TRBJ1-2,TRBV6-1,.,TGTGCCAGCAGTGAACCGGCAGGGGATGGCTACACCTTC,CASSEPAGDGYTF
.,TRBJ2-2,TRBV5-1,TRBD1,TGCGCCAGCAGCTTGGTTCGAAGTGGTCAGGGGGCCGGGACCGGGGAGCTGTTTTTT,CASSLVRSGQGAGTGELFF
.,TRBJ2-7,TRBV7-2,.,TGTGCCAGCAGCTTGCGGTACGAGCAGTACTTC,CASSLRYEQYF
.,TRBJ1-2,TRBV15,.,TGTGCCACCAGCAGAGCCGGGGATCACGGCTACACCTTC,CATSRAGDHGYTF
.,TRBJ1-4,TRBV5-5,.,TGTGCCAGCAGCCCCCGGTCAGGGTGGGAAAAACTGTTTTTT,CASSPRSGWEKLFF
.,TRBJ2-3,TRBV2,.,TGTGCCAGCAGTCGGGGACTGGGCACAGATACGCAGTATTTT,CASSRGLGTDTQYF
.,TRBJ2-7,TRBV7-2,.,TGTGCCAGCAGCTTGGGACATTCTTACGAGCAGTACTTC,CASSLGHSYEQYF
.,TRBJ1-3,TRBV10-3,TRBD1,TGTGCCATCCGTGACAGGGAAACCCTCTCTGGAAACACCATATATTTT,CAIRDRETLSGNTIYF
.,TRBJ2-1,TRBV27,.,TGTGCCAGCAGTTTTTACGGGGTCGCCTACAATGAGCAGTTCTTC,CASSFYGVAYNEQFF
.,TRBJ1-1,TRBV5-6,.,TGTGCCAGCAGCCCTCGGGTGAGTGCGGTGGACACTGAAGCTTTCTTT,CASSPRVSAVDTEAFF
.,TRBJ2-7,TRBV2,.,TGTGCCAGCAGTTGGACATACGAGCAGTACTTC,CASSWTYEQYF
once,TRBJ1-1,TRBV12-5,.,TGTGCTAGTGGTTTGGTAAAGACAGGTGGGCGCTCGTGGGCTGAAGCTTTCTTT,CASGLVKTGGRSWAEAFF
.,TRBJ1-3,TRBV4-2,.,TGTGCCAGCAGCCAAGCTCCCTTCTCTGGAAACACCATATATTTT,CASSQAPFSGNTIYF
.,TRBJ1-2,TRBV2,.,TGTGCCAGCAGTGACCAGACGGGGATTAACTATGGCTACACCTTC,CASSDQTGINYGYTF
.,TRBJ2-2,TRBV6-6,TRBD1,TGTGCCAGCAATCGACAGGGGGCGCACACCGGGGAGCTGTTTTTT,CASNRQGAHTGELFF
.,TRBJ2-5,TRBV25-1,.,TGTGCCAGCAGTGACCCTACCCGGACATCAGGTCGAGAGACCCAGTACTTC,CASSDPTRTSGRETQYF
.,TRBJ2-1,TRBV5-1,.,TGCGCCAGCAGCTTGTCAGGGCCCCCAGCGAATGAGCAGTTCTTC,CASSLSGPPANEQFF
.,TRBJ1-1,TRBV7-9,.,TGTTCCAGCAGCTTAACGGGATCTGAAGCTTTCTTT,CSSSLTGSEAFF
.,TRBJ2-2,TRBV25-1,.,TGTGCCAGCAGCAGGAAGAACACCGGGGAGCTGTTTTTT,CASSRKNTGELFF
few,TRBJ2-2,TRBV6-4,.,TGTGCCAGCAGTGACCTAGGCTCCGGGGAGCTGTTTTTT,CASSDLGSGELFF
once,TRBJ2-7,TRBV16,TRBD1,TGTGCCAGCAGCCAGGGACAGGGCCGCTACGAGCAGTACTTC,CASSQGQGRYEQYF
.,TRBJ1-4,TRBV7-9,TRBD1,TGTGCCAGCAGCTTTTCCCAGGGGGCGGGAGAAAAACTGTTTTTT,CASSFSQGAGEKLFF
.,TRBJ1-5,TRBV4-3,TRBD1,TGCGCCAGCAGCAGAACGACAGGGCCCAATCAGCCCCAGCATTTT,CASSRTTGPNQPQHF
once,TRBJ2-1,TRBV30,.,TGTGCCTGGAGTGTACGACAGGTAAATGAGCAGTTCTTC,CAWSVRQVNEQFF
.,TRBJ1-5,TRBV30,.,TGTGCCTGGAGCCTCGGGGACAATCAGCCCCAGCATTTT,CAWSLGDNQPQHF
.,TRBJ1-5,TRBV30,.,TGTGCCTGGAGTGCGGACTTAAATCAGCCCCAGCATTTT,CAWSADLNQPQHF
.,TRBJ2-7,TRBV9,.,TGTGCCAGCAGCCCCTCCGGCGGGCTCTCCTACGAGCAGTACTTC,CASSPSGGLSYEQYF
few,TRBJ1-1,TRBV5-6,TRBD1,TGTGCCAGCAGCTCCCTCGGGGACAGGGGGCGAGGAGAAGCTTTCTTT,CASSSLGDRGRGEAFF
.,TRBJ2-7,TRBV7-9,TRBD1,TGTTCCAGCAGCTTAGGGACAGGAGCCTACGAGCAGTACTTC,CSSSLGTGAYEQYF
.,TRBJ1-2,TRBV2,.,TGTGCCAGCACCCTACAGGGTATTGGTGGCTACACCTTC,CASTLQGIGGYTF
.,TRBJ2-1,TRBV7-2,TRBD1,TGTGCCAGCAGCTTAGTAGGGGGCTTTTACAATGAGCAGTTCTTC,CASSLVGGFYNEQFF
.,TRBJ1-6,TRBV14,.,TGTGCCAGCAGCCAACAGGGTTCTTCTTCACCCCTCCACTTT,CASSQQGSSSPLHF
.,TRBJ1-2,TRBV9,.,TGTGCCAGCAGCGTAGCCGGTAGAGGACGGGGGGATAACTATGGCTACACCTTC,CASSVAGRGRGDNYGYTF
.,TRBJ1-4,TRBV7-6,.,TGTGCCAGCAGCTTAGGTCAGGGGTCTAATGAAAAACTGTTTTTT,CASSLGQGSNEKLFF
.,TRBJ2-1,TRBV7-2,.,TGTGCCAGCAGCCCCCCCAGGGTCGATGAGCAGTTCTTC,CASSPPRVDEQFF
few,TRBJ1-1,TRBV6-5,.,TGTGCCAGCAGCCCTGCGGGGGGGGTTGCTGAAGCTTTCTTT,CASSPAGGVAEAFF
.,TRBJ1-6,TRBV6-5,.,TGTGCCAGCAGTACAAGGGGCTCCCATAATTCACCCCTCCACTTT,CASSTRGSHNSPLHF
.,TRBJ1-2,TRBV6-1,TRBD1,TGTGCCAGCAGCCCAGGGGGGATTAACTATGGCTACACCTTC,CASSPGGINYGYTF
few,TRBJ1-1,TRBV6-5,.,TGTGCCAGCAGTTACCGCAGTGAAGCTTTCTTT,CASSYRSEAFF
.,TRBJ2-7,TRBV9,TRBD1,TGTGCCAGCAGCGTTGGACAGGGGGTCGGCTACGAGCAGTACTTC,CASSVGQGVGYEQYF
.,TRBJ2-1,TRBV7-2,.,TGTGCCAGCAGCGCCCAGGGGACGGGCTACAATGAGCAGTTCTTC,CASSAQGTGYNEQFF
.,TRBJ2-7,TRBV7-3,.,TGTGCCAGCAGTCACTCCTACGAGCAGTACTTC,CASSHSYEQYF
few,TRBJ1-2,TRBV4-1,TRBD1,TGCGCCAGCAGCCAAGACGTGACACGGGACAGGCGATTAGGCTACACCTTC,CASSQDVTRDRRLGYTF